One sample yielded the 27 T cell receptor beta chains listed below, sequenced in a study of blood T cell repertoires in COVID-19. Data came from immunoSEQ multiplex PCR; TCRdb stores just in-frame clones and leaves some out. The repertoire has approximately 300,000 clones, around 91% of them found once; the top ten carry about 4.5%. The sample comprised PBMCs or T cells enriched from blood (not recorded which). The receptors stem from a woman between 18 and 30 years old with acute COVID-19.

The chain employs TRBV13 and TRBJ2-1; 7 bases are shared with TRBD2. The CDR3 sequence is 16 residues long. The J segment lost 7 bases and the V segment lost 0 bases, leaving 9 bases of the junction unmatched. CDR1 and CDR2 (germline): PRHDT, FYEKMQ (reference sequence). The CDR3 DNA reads TGTGCCAGCAGCTTAGGCGGGAGGTACACTTATAATGAGCAGTTCTTC. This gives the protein CASSLGGRYTYNEQFF.

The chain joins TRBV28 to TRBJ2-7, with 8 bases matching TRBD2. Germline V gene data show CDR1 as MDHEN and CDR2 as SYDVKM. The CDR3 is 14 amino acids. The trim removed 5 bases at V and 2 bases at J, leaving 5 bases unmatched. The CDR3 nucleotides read TGTGCCAGCAGTGACAGCGGGAGCCCCTACGAGCAGTACTTC. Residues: CASSDSGSPYEQYF.

For the CDR3, the DNA is TGTGCCAGCAGTTCCGGGACAGGAGAAAAACTGTTTTTT. As protein: CASSSGTGEKLFF. V and J are TRBV12-3 or TRBV12-4 and TRBJ1-4; 8 bases align to TRBD1. The CDR3 is 13 amino acids. With V trimmed by 4 bases and J by 8 bases, 3 bases remained unmatched.

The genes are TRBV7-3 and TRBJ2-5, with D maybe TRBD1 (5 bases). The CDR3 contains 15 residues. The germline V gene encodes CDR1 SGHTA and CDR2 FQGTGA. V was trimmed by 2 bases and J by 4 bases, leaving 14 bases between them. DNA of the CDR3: TGTGCCAGCAGCTTAGGGGTGGTAAGGGGAGAGACCCAGTACTTC. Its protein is CASSLGVVRGETQYF.

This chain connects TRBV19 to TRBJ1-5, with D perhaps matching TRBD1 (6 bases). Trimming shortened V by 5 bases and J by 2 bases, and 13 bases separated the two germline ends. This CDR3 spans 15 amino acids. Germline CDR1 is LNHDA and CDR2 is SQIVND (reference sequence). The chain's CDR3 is CASSLIQGGNQPQHF. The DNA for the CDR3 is TGTGCCAGTAGTTTAATACAGGGAGGCAATCAGCCCCAGCATTTT.

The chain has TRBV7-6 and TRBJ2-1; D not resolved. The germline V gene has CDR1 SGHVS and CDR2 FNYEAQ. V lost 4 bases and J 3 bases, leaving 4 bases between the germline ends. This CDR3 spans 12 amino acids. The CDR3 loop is CASSYYYNEQFF. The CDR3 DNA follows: TGTGCCAGCAGCTACTACTACAATGAGCAGTTCTTC.

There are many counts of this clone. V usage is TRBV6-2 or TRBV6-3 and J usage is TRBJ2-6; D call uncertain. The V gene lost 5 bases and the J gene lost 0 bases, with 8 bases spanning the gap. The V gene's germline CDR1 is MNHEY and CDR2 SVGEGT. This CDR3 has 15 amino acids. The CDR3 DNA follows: TGTGCCAGCAGTAGTGATAGCTCTGGGGCCAACGTCCTGACTTTC. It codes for CASSSDSSGANVLTF.

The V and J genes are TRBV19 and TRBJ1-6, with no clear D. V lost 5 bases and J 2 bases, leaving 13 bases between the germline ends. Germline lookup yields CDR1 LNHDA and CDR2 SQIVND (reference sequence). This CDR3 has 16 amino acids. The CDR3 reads CASSSPTRTYNSPLHF. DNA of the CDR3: TGTGCCAGTAGTTCCCCTACGAGGACCTATAATTCACCCCTCCACTTT.

CDR3 protein: CASSAGLAGTYEQYF. CDR3 DNA: TGTGCCAGCAGCGCCGGACTAGCGGGAACCTACGAGCAGTACTTC. The rearrangement uses TRBV7-2 and TRBJ2-7, with 12 bases matching TRBD2. This CDR3 is built from 15 residues. The germline gives CDR1 SGHTA, CDR2 FQGNSA. V lost 5 bases and J lost 2; bases outside the gene matches: 4.

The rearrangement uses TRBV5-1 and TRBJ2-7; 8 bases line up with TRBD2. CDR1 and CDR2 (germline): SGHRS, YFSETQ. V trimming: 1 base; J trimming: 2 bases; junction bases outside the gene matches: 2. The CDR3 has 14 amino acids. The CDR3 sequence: CASSLTSGAYEQYF. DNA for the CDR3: TGCGCCAGCAGCTTGACTAGCGGAGCCTACGAGCAGTACTTC.

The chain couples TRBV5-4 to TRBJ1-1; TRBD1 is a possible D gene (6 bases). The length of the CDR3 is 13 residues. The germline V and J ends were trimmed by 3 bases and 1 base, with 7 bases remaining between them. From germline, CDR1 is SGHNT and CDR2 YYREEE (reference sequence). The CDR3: CASSSTGNTEAFF. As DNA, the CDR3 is TGTGCCAGCAGCTCGACAGGGAACACTGAAGCTTTCTTT.

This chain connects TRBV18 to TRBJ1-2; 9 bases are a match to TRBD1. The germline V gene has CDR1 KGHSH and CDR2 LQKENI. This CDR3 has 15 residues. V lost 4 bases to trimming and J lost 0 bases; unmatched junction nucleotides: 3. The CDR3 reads CASSLRQGANYGYTF. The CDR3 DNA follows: TGTGCCAGCTCACTCAGACAGGGGGCTAACTATGGCTACACCTTC.

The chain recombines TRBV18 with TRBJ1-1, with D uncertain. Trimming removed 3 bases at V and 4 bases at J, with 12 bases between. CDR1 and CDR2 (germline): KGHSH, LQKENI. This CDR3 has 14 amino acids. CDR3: CASSPDSGSTEAFF. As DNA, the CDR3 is TGTGCCAGCTCACCCGATAGTGGGAGCACTGAAGCTTTCTTT. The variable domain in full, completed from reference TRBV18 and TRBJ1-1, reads NAGVMQNPRHLVRRRGQEARLRCSPMKGHSHVYWYRQLPEEGLKFMVYLQKENIIDESGMPKERFSAEFPKEGPSILRIQQVVRGDSAAYFCASSPDSGSTEAFFGQGTRLTVV.

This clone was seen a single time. The CDR3 protein is CAWSVSPGQNTEAFF. The CDR3 coding sequence is TGTGCCTGGAGTGTATCGCCAGGCCAGAACACTGAAGCTTTCTTT. The J gene is TRBJ1-1, the V gene TRBV30; D is uncertain. CDR1 is GTSNPN, CDR2 SVGIG, per germline (reference sequence). This CDR3 has 15 residues. The V end lost 0 bases, the J end lost 1 base, and 12 bases lay between the germline ends.

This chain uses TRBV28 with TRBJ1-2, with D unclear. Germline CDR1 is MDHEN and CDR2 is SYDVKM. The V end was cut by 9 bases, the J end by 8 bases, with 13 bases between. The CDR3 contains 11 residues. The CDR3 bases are TGTGCCAGTTACAGTTTTCGGGGCTACACCTTC. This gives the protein CASYSFRGYTF.

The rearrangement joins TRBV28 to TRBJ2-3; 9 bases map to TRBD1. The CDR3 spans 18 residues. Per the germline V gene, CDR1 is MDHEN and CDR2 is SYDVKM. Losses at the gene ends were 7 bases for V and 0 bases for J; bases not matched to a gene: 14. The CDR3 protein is CASKSGTGLRISTDTQYF. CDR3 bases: TGTGCCAGCAAATCCGGGACAGGGCTTCGAATCAGCACAGATACGCAGTATTTT.

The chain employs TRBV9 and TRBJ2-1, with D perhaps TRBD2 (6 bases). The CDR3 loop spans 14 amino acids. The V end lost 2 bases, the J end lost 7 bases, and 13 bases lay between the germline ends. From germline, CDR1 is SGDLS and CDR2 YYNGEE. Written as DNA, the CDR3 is TGTGCCAGCAGCGTGGGGCCCGCGGGGAATGAGCAGTTCTTC. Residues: CASSVGPAGNEQFF.

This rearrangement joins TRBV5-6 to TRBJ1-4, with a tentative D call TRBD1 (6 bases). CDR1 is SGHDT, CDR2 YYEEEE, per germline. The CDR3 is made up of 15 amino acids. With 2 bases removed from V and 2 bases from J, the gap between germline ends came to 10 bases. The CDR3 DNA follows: TGTGCCAGCAGCTTTACGAGGGGGACTAATGAAAAACTGTTTTTT. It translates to CASSFTRGTNEKLFF.

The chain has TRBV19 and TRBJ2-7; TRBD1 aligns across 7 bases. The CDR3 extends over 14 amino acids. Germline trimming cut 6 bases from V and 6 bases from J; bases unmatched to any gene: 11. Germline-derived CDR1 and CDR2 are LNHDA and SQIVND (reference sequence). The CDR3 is CASSPRGQGTEQYF. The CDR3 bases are TGTGCCAGTAGCCCGAGGGGGCAGGGTACCGAGCAGTACTTC.

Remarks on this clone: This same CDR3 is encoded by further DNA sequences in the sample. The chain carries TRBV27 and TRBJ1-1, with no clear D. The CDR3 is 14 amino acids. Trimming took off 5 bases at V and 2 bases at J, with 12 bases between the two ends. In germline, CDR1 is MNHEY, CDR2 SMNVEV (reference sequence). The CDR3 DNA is TGTGCCAGCAGTCCCCGGCGGGGAAACACTGAAGCTTTCTTT. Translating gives CASSPRRGNTEAFF.

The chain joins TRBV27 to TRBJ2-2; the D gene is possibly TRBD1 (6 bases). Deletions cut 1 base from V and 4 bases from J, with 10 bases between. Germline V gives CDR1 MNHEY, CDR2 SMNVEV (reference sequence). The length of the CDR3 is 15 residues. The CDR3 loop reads CASSLLGQITGELFF. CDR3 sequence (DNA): TGTGCCAGCAGTTTATTAGGACAGATCACCGGGGAGCTGTTTTTT.

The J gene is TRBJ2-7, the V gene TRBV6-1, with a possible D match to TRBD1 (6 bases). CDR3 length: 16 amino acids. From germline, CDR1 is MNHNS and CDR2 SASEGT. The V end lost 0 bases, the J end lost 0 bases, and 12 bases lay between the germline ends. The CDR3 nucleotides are TGTGCCAGCAGTGAAGCTAGGGGGATGATCTCCTACGAGCAGTACTTC. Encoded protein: CASSEARGMISYEQYF.

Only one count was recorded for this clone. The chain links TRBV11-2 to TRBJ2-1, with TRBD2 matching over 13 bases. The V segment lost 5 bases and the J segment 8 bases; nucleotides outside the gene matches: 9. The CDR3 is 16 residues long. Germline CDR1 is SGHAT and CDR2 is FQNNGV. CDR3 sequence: CASSPRTSGRADEQFF. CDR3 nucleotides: TGTGCCAGCAGCCCCAGAACTAGCGGGAGGGCCGATGAGCAGTTCTTC. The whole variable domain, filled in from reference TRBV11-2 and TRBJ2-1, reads EAGVAQSPRYKIIEKRQSVAFWCNPISGHATLYWYQQILGQGPKLLIQFQNNGVVDDSQLPKDRFSAERLKGVDSTLKIQPAKLEDSAVYLCASSPRTSGRADEQFFGPGTRLTVL.

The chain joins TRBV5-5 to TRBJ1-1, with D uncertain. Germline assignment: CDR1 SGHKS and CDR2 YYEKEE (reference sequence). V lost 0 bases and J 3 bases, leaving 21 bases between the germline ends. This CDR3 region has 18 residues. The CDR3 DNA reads TGTGCCAGCAGCTTGGTCGGCAACGTGGGCCCTATTTACACTGAAGCTTTCTTT. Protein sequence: CASSLVGNVGPIYTEAFF. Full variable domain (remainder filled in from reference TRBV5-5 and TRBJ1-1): DAGVTQSPTHLIKTRGQQVTLRCSPISGHKSVSWYQQVLGQGPQFIFQYYEKEERGRGNFPDRFSARQFPNYSSELNVNALLLGDSALYLCASSLVGNVGPIYTEAFFGQGTRLTVV.

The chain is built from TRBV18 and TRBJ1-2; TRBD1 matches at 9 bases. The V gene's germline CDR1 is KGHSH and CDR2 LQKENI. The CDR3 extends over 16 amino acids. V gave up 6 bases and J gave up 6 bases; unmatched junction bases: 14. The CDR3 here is CASSRIRGQGKDGYTF. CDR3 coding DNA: TGTGCCAGCTCCCGAATTCGGGGACAGGGCAAGGATGGCTACACCTTC.

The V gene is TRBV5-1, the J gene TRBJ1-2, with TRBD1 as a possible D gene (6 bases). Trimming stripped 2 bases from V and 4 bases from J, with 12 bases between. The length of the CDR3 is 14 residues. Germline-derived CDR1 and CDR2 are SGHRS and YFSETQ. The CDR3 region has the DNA TGCGCCAGCAGCTTTGAGGGGGTCGCCTATGGCTACACCTTC. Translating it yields CASSFEGVAYGYTF.

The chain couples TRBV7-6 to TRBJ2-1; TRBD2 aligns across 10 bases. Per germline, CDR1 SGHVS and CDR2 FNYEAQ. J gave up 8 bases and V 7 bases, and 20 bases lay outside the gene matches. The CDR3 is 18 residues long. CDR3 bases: TGTGCCAGCAACCCCGGGACTAGCGTACCCTGCGGGACGTATGAGCAGTTCTTC. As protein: CASNPGTSVPCGTYEQFF.